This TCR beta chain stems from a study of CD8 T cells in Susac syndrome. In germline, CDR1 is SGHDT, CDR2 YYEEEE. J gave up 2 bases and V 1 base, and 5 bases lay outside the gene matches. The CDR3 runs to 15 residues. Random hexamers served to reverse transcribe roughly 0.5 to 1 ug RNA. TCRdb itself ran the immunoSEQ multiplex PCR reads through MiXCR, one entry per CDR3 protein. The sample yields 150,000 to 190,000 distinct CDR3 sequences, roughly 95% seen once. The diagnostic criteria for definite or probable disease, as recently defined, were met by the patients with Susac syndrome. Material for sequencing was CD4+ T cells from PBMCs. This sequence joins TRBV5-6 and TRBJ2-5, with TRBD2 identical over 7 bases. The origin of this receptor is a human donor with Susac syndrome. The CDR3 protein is CASSLPGGSQETQYF. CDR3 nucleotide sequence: TGTGCCAGCAGCTTGCCGGGGGGAAGTCAAGAGACCCAGTACTTC.